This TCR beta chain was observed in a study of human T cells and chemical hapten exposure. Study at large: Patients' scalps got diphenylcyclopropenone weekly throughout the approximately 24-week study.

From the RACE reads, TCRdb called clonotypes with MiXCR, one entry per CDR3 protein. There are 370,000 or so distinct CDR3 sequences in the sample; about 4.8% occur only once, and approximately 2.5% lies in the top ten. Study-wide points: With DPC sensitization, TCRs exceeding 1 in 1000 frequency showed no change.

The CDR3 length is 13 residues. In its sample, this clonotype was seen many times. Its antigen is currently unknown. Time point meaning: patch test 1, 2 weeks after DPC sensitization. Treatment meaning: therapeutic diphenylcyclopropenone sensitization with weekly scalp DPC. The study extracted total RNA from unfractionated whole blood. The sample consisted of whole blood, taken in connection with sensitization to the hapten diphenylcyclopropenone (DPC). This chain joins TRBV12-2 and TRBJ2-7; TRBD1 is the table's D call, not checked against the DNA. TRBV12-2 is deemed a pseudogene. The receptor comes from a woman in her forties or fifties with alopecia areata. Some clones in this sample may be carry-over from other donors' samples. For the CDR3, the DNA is TGTGCAAGTCGCTCGGGACCGGACTACGAGCAGTACTTC. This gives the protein CASRSGPDYEQYF.